The clone carrying this TCR beta chain was picked up many times. What it binds is not known. TCR beta CDR3 regions were amplified from RNA transcripts. The HTBI set primed first-round TCR CDR3 RT-PCR. Using its own MiXCR run on the multiplex PCR reads, TCRdb lists one record per CDR3 protein. This sample yields 600,000 to 650,000 distinct CDR3 sequences, of which about 16% are seen a single time; about 3.8% belongs to the top ten. These data are taken from a study of T cells in Graves' hyperthyroidism and ophthalmopathy. Across the whole study: Upon initial diagnosis and before any treatment, peripheral blood was collected.

Study-level findings and limits: The model's output predicted ophthalmopathy at a median of roughly 6.9 months prior to onset.

The V gene's germline CDR1 is MNHNS and CDR2 SASEGT. Trimming shortened V by 0 bases and J by 2 bases, and 15 bases separated the two germline ends. The CDR3 runs to 17 residues. The receptor comes from a woman younger than 45 with Graves' hyperthyroidism. Sequenced sample: blood. This chain connects TRBV6-1 to TRBJ2-3; D possibly corresponds to TRBD2 (6 bases). CDR3 loop: CASSEAPLGLLTDTQYF. The CDR3 region has the DNA TGTGCCAGCAGTGAAGCCCCCCTCGGACTACTCACAGATACGCAGTATTTT.